This T cell receptor (beta chain) comes out of a study of cytomegalovirus exposure and HLA in healthy donors. The CDR3 extends over 18 amino acids. V lost 1 base, J lost 4 bases, and 8 bases stayed unmatched. CDR1 is SGDLS and CDR2 is YYNGEE in the germline V gene. Findings and caveats of the study: In a later analysis, across HLA loci, associated TCR counts were highest for DRB1, lowest for HLA-C. The classifier, whose performance was assessed in both the original and validation cohorts, reportedly diagnosed cytomegalovirus status with high specificity and sensitivity. There were reportedly fewer N-insertions in an Asian-associated ancestry cluster than the approximately 670-donor mean, in a later analysis.

PCR involved 60 Vbeta and 13 Jbeta primers. Libraries were prepared by immunoSEQ multiplex PCR; TCRdb keeps only in-frame clonotypes and omits some of them. This table has 150,000 to 200,000 clones, more than 85% appearing once. As concerns this clone: Its specificity is not known.

Material for sequencing was PBMCs. This rearrangement joins TRBV9 to TRBJ2-3; 14 bases fit TRBD2. This clonotype originated in a woman aged 18-29 years in good health and CMV-seronegative. The CDR3 DNA sequence: TGTGCCAGCAGCGTACCCGGACTAGCGGGGGGTGGTTCAGATACGCAGTATTTT. Amino acids: CASSVPGLAGGGSDTQYF.